These T cell receptor beta chains were read from a single sample in a study of T cell responses to AZD1222 COVID-19 vaccine. Clones were read by immunoSEQ multiplex PCR, and TCRdb kept only the in-frame ones, dropping some. The data show roughly 110,000 clones, about nine tenths seen once. This specimen was peripheral blood, taken on day 0 of AZD1222 vaccination. These receptors came from an adult in good health. Both conserved end residues are part of each CDR3. The D gene is left open where the match is weak. Not all rows give a size; the values are once, few, many and, for expanded clones, a class.

d_gene | abundance | j_gene | v_gene | CDR3aa | CDR3nt
- | - | TRBJ1-2 | TRBV18 | CASSPRTRGGDGYTF | TGTGCCAGCTCACCCCGTACACGGGGAGGCGATGGCTACACCTTC
- | - | TRBJ1-2 | TRBV3-1/TRBV3-2 | CASSPNGGYGYTF | TGTGCCAGCAGCCCTAACGGGGGGTATGGCTACACCTTC
- | - | TRBJ1-1 | TRBV6-5 | CASSWVGGTEAFF | TGTGCCAGCAGTTGGGTTGGGGGCACTGAAGCTTTCTTT
- | - | TRBJ2-1 | TRBV11-2 | CASSLRSDSSYNEQFF | TGTGCCAGCAGCTTACGAAGCGATAGCTCCTACAATGAGCAGTTCTTC
- | once | TRBJ2-2 | TRBV10-3 | CAIKVAVNTGELFF | TGTGCCATCAAGGTAGCGGTTAACACCGGGGAGCTGTTTTTT
TRBD1 | - | TRBJ2-3 | TRBV7-9 | CASSPSWQGAFSTDTQYF | TGTGCCAGCAGCCCTAGTTGGCAGGGGGCTTTTAGCACAGATACGCAGTATTTT
TRBD2 | - | TRBJ2-1 | TRBV9 | CASSVAQRGLGEQFF | TGTGCCAGCAGCGTAGCCCAGCGGGGTCTCGGCGAGCAGTTCTTC
- | - | TRBJ2-1 | TRBV11-3 | CASSLDHGDYEQFF | TGTGCCAGCAGCTTAGATCACGGGGATTATGAGCAGTTCTTC
TRBD1 | few | TRBJ1-2 | TRBV7-7 | CATERWGGTGMVSYTF | TGTGCCACCGAACGTTGGGGCGGGACAGGCATGGTCAGCTACACCTTC
TRBD2 | - | TRBJ2-1 | TRBV24-1 | CATSDFVSGTSGYNEQFF | TGTGCCACCAGTGATTTCGTGTCCGGGACTAGCGGATACAATGAGCAGTTCTTC